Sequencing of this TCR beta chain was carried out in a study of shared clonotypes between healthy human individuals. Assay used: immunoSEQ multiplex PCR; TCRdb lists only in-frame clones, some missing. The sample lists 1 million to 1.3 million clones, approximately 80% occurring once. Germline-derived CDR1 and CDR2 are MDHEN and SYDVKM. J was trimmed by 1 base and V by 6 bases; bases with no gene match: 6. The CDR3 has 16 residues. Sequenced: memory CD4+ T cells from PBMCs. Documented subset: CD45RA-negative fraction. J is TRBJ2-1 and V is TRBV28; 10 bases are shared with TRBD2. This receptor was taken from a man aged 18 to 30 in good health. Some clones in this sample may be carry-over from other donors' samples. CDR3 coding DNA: TGTGCCAGCAGGCGGACTAGCGGAACGTCCTACAATGAGCAGTTCTTC. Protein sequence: CASRRTSGTSYNEQFF.